This TCR beta chain stems from a study of tumor-infiltrating lymphocytes in oesophageal squamous cell carcinoma. V trimming: 5 bases; J trimming: 3 bases; junction bases outside the gene matches: 4. This CDR3 comprises 13 residues. From germline, CDR1 is SGHTA and CDR2 FQGNSA. MiXCR, applied by TCRdb to the PCR reads, yields one record per CDR3 protein. The sample lists 10,000 to 12,000 distinct CDR3 sequences; roughly 61% were seen once. The sequencing sample was made of esophageal tumor tissue. This TCR came from a female donor with esophageal squamous cell carcinoma. V usage is TRBV7-2 and J usage is TRBJ2-7; 7 nucleotides line up with TRBD1. The chain's CDR3 is CASSIDRVYEQYF. Here the CDR3 DNA reads TGTGCCAGCAGCATCGACAGGGTCTACGAGCAGTACTTC.